The rows below give T cell receptor beta chains drawn from one sample of a study of blood T cell repertoires in COVID-19. The data were produced by immunoSEQ multiplex PCR, yet TCRdb's version contains in-frame clones alone and is incomplete. The sample shows approximately 400,000 clones, around 87% of them seen only once. Material: PBMCs or T cells enriched from blood (not recorded which). Receptor source: a man aged 30 to 45 who had recovered from COVID-19. Each CDR3 is given with its conserved first and last residue. The order of the fields is V gene, clone size, J gene, D gene, CDR3 length, CDR3 protein, CDR3 DNA. The D gene is left open where the match is weak. Only part of the rows carry a size: once, few, many, or a class if the clone is expanded.

V: TRBV7-9; size: once; J: TRBJ1-1; D: -; length: 15; CDR3: CASSPRGGRNTEAFF; DNA: TGTGCCAGCAGCCCCCGGGGGGGGCGGAACACTGAAGCTTTCTTT
V: TRBV7-8; size: -; J: TRBJ2-2; D: -; length: 16; CDR3: CASSSRVGPNTGELFF; DNA: TGTGCCAGCAGCTCCCGGGTTGGTCCGAACACCGGGGAGCTGTTTTTT
V: TRBV10-3; size: -; J: TRBJ2-5; D: -; length: 13; CDR3: CAISGHSQETQYF; DNA: TGTGCCATCAGCGGACATTCACAAGAGACCCAGTACTTC
V: TRBV2; size: -; J: TRBJ2-1; D: TRBD1; length: 13; CDR3: CADRQGRYNEQFF; DNA: TGTGCCGATCGACAGGGGCGCTACAATGAGCAGTTCTTC
V: TRBV1; size: -; J: TRBJ1-5; D: -; length: 15; CDR3: CTSSPGLPSNQPQHF; DNA: TGCACCAGCAGCCCAGGACTTCCAAGCAATCAGCCCCAGCATTTT
V: TRBV13; size: -; J: TRBJ1-4; D: TRBD1; length: 15; CDR3: CASSSGTGYGEKLFF; DNA: TGTGCCAGCAGTTCCGGGACAGGGTATGGGGAAAAACTGTTTTTT
V: TRBV30; size: -; J: TRBJ2-1; D: -; length: 11; CDR3: CAWSVRNEQFF; DNA: TGTGCCTGGAGTGTGCGCAATGAGCAGTTCTTC
V: TRBV7-8; size: -; J: TRBJ2-5; D: TRBD2; length: 16; CDR3: CASSLTWTSVQETQYF; DNA: TGTGCCAGCAGCTTAACTTGGACTAGCGTCCAAGAGACCCAGTACTTC
V: TRBV2; size: -; J: TRBJ1-1; D: -; length: 13; CDR3: CASNGLANTEAFF; DNA: TGTGCCAGCAACGGACTTGCGAACACTGAAGCTTTCTTT
V: TRBV14; size: -; J: TRBJ1-1; D: -; length: 14; CDR3: CASSPKGRGTEAFF; DNA: TGTGCCAGCAGCCCGAAGGGCAGGGGCACTGAAGCTTTCTTT
V: TRBV7-9; size: -; J: TRBJ2-3; D: TRBD2; length: 17; CDR3: CASSLGNSGGPADTQYF; DNA: TGTGCCAGCAGCTTAGGCAATAGCGGGGGGCCAGCAGATACGCAGTATTTT
V: TRBV7-9; size: -; J: TRBJ2-1; D: -; length: 14; CDR3: CASSLGVSNNEQFF; DNA: TGTGCCAGCAGCTTAGGCGTATCGAACAATGAGCAGTTCTTC
V: TRBV11-2; size: -; J: TRBJ2-1; D: -; length: 16; CDR3: CASSLGRGGWYNEQFF; DNA: TGTGCCAGCAGCTTAGGTCGTGGGGGGTGGTACAATGAGCAGTTCTTC
V: TRBV29-1; size: -; J: TRBJ2-2; D: TRBD1; length: 14; CDR3: CSVETGDTTGELFF; DNA: TGCAGCGTTGAAACAGGGGACACCACCGGGGAGCTGTTTTTT
V: TRBV7-2; size: once; J: TRBJ2-3; D: TRBD1; length: 15; CDR3: CASSLGQGNSDTQYF; DNA: TGTGCCAGCAGCTTAGGACAGGGTAATTCAGATACGCAGTATTTT
V: TRBV9; size: -; J: TRBJ1-1; D: -; length: 14; CDR3: CASSGAGENTEAFF; DNA: TGTGCCAGCAGCGGCGCAGGCGAGAACACTGAAGCTTTCTTT
V: TRBV19; size: -; J: TRBJ2-7; D: -; length: 16; CDR3: CASSGKWAGARYEQYF; DNA: TGTGCCAGTAGTGGCAAGTGGGCAGGGGCGAGATACGAGCAGTACTTC
V: TRBV4-2; size: -; J: TRBJ1-5; D: -; length: 16; CDR3: CASSPEVRVENQPQHF; DNA: TGTGCCAGCTCCCCCGAGGTCAGGGTAGAAAATCAGCCCCAGCATTTT
V: TRBV5-4; size: -; J: TRBJ1-1; D: TRBD1; length: 15; CDR3: CASSLARGVYTEAFF; DNA: TGTGCCAGCAGCTTGGCCAGGGGGGTCTACACTGAAGCTTTCTTT
V: TRBV4-2; size: -; J: TRBJ1-5; D: TRBD1; length: 15; CDR3: CASSQETGTNQPQHF; DNA: TGTGCCAGCAGCCAAGAGACAGGGACAAATCAGCCCCAGCATTTT
V: TRBV7-9; size: -; J: TRBJ2-7; D: -; length: 15; CDR3: CASSLPFAGSYEQYF; DNA: TGTGCCAGCAGCTTACCGTTCGCAGGATCCTACGAGCAGTACTTC
V: TRBV7-2; size: once; J: TRBJ2-1; D: -; length: 16; CDR3: CASRLMGQGTYNEQFF; DNA: TGTGCCAGCAGACTTATGGGGCAAGGAACCTACAATGAGCAGTTCTTC
V: TRBV30; size: -; J: TRBJ2-1; D: TRBD2; length: 15; CDR3: CAWSRTSGGYNEQFF; DNA: TGTGCCTGGAGCAGGACTAGCGGGGGGTACAATGAGCAGTTCTTC